The clone carrying this T cell receptor (beta chain) was observed many times. What it binds is unknown. TCRdb reprocessed the 5' RACE reads via MiXCR and lists one record per CDR3 protein. The table shows roughly 350,000 distinct CDR3 sequences, with under 8.5% occurring only once. The data derive from a study of CD8 T cells in ankylosing spondylitis. General study points: Apparently characteristic of ankylosing spondylitis blood was a TCR beta motif (under ten highly homologous variants).

Trimming took 2 bases from V and 3 from J, leaving 9 bases between them. There are 14 residues in the CDR3. Germline V gives CDR1 SGHTA, CDR2 FQGTGA. The sequence came from a male donor with ankylosing spondylitis. The chain is built from TRBV7-3 and TRBJ2-3; unclear D gene. The sample taken for sequencing was blood, either unsorted or a sorted T cell fraction (not recorded which). The CDR3 coding sequence is TGTGCCAGCAGCTTAGGGTCTAGGACAGATACGCAGTATTTT. Translating it yields CASSLGSRTDTQYF.